This passage covers 11 T cell receptor beta chains from one sample sequenced in a study of cytotoxic CD8 clonotypes in ibrutinib-treated CLL. Sequencing used immunoSEQ multiplex PCR; TCRdb keeps in-frame clones, though not all of them. The sample includes 150,000 to 200,000 clones, 81% of them seen just once. The specimen was PBMCs, collected after 12 months of ibrutinib treatment. These receptors originate from a human donor with chronic lymphocytic leukemia.

The chain recombines TRBV18 with TRBJ2-3; D is possibly TRBD2 (5 bases). Per germline, CDR1 KGHSH and CDR2 LQKENI. This CDR3 spans 17 amino acids. V was pared by 1 base and J by 2 bases, with 16 bases between. The chain's CDR3 is CASSPRGGLVNTDTQYF. CDR3 coding DNA: TGTGCCAGCTCACCACGAGGAGGCCTGGTGAACACAGATACGCAGTATTTT.

This clone occurred once. The chain links TRBV19 to TRBJ1-1; no clear D. This CDR3 spans 14 amino acids. V was pared by 4 bases and J by 0 bases, with 9 bases between. Germline assignment: CDR1 LNHDA and CDR2 SQIVND (reference sequence). CDR3 sequence reads: CASSRQVMNTEAFF. The CDR3 DNA is TGTGCCAGTAGTAGACAAGTCATGAACACTGAAGCTTTCTTT. The full variable domain, rest sourced from reference TRBV19 and TRBJ1-1, is DGGITQSPKYLFRKEGQNVTLSCEQNLNHDAMYWYRQDPGQGLRLIYYSQIVNDFQKGDIAEGYSVSREKKESFPLTVTSAQKNPTAFYLCASSRQVMNTEAFFGQGTRLTVV.

This clone was seen more than once but under ten times. The chain has TRBV28 and TRBJ1-6; D gene uncertain. Trimming took 8 bases from V and 8 from J, leaving 10 bases between them. The CDR3 is made up of 12 amino acids. CDR1 MDHEN and CDR2 SYDVKM come from the germline V gene. The CDR3, as DNA: TGTGCCAGCGGCCCACTAGATTCACCCCTCCACTTT. It yields the protein CASGPLDSPLHF.

V gene TRBV19 combines with J gene TRBJ1-2; D is undetermined. This CDR3 spans 14 amino acids. Trimming took 4 bases from V and 3 from J, leaving 12 bases between them. Germline values: CDR1 LNHDA, CDR2 SQIVND (reference sequence). The CDR3 DNA reads as TGTGCCAGTAGTACCTCAAGAAGAGACTATGGCTACACCTTC. Its protein is CASSTSRRDYGYTF.

This sequence joins TRBV5-1 and TRBJ2-3, with 10 bases that match TRBD2. CDR3 length: 15 residues. The germline CDR1 and CDR2 sequences are SGHRS and YFSETQ. With 4 bases clipped from V and 5 bases from J, the junction kept 7 bases outside the gene matches. CDR3 sequence: CASSAAGGKGDTQYF. The CDR3 DNA reads TGCGCCAGCAGCGCAGCGGGGGGGAAAGGAGATACGCAGTATTTT.

This chain links TRBV28 with TRBJ1-2; D might be TRBD1 (5 bases). Germline V gives CDR1 MDHEN, CDR2 SYDVKM. The CDR3 is 16 amino acids. V gave up 3 bases and J gave up 5 bases, with 19 bases separating them. The CDR3 reads CASSFGPTGSYYGYTF. Here the CDR3 DNA reads TGTGCCAGCAGTTTTGGGCCAACAGGCAGTTATTATGGCTACACCTTC.

V gene TRBV29-1 combines with J gene TRBJ2-7; the match to TRBD2 covers 12 bases. The CDR3 covers 13 residues. Trimming at V came to 7 bases and at J to 2 bases, leaving 3 bases not matched to a gene. CDR1 is SQVTM, CDR2 ANQGSEA, per germline. CDR3 in DNA: TGCAGCGCTGGACTAGCGGGAACCTACGAGCAGTACTTC. Its protein product is CSAGLAGTYEQYF.

This clone has just a few counts. The DNA of the CDR3 is TGTGCCAGCAGCTTTATAGCGGGGCCGAAAGAGACCCAGTACTTC. Residues: CASSFIAGPKETQYF. This chain links TRBV7-2 with TRBJ2-5; TRBD2 aligns across 8 bases. V lost 3 bases to trimming and J lost 3 bases; unmatched junction nucleotides: 6. The germline CDR1 and CDR2 sequences are SGHTA and FQGNSA. CDR3 length: 15 amino acids.

The J gene is TRBJ1-1, the V gene TRBV9; 8 bases agree with TRBD1. CDR3 length: 14 residues. Germline V CDR1 and CDR2: SGDLS, YYNGEE. V was clipped by 1 base and J by 1 base; unmatched bases: 0. CDR3 in amino acids: CASSVQGANTEAFF. The CDR3 DNA follows: TGTGCCAGCAGCGTACAGGGGGCGAACACTGAAGCTTTCTTT.

This rearrangement joins TRBV18 to TRBJ2-1, with D unclear. The CDR3 sequence is 13 residues long. V shed 6 bases and J shed 9 bases, with 15 bases lying between them. In germline, CDR1 is KGHSH, CDR2 LQKENI. This CDR3 is CASSPEDRGEQFF. As DNA, the CDR3 is TGTGCCAGCTCGCCTGAAGATCGAGGTGAGCAGTTCTTC.

The rearrangement joins TRBV7-2 to TRBJ1-1; D is ambiguous. The CDR3 loop spans 14 amino acids. The germline V gene has CDR1 SGHTA and CDR2 FQGNSA. Trimming removed 4 bases from V and 1 base from J, with 10 bases in between. The CDR3 nucleotides read TGTGCCAGCAGCTCGGGTTGGGGGAACACTGAAGCTTTCTTT. Amino acid sequence: CASSSGWGNTEAFF. The variable domain in full, completed from reference TRBV7-2 and TRBJ1-1, reads GAGVSQSPSNKVTEKGKDVELRCDPISGHTALYWYRQSLGQGLEFLIYFQGNSAPDKSGLPSDRFSAERTGGSVSTLTIQRTQQEDSAVYLCASSSGWGNTEAFFGQGTRLTVV.